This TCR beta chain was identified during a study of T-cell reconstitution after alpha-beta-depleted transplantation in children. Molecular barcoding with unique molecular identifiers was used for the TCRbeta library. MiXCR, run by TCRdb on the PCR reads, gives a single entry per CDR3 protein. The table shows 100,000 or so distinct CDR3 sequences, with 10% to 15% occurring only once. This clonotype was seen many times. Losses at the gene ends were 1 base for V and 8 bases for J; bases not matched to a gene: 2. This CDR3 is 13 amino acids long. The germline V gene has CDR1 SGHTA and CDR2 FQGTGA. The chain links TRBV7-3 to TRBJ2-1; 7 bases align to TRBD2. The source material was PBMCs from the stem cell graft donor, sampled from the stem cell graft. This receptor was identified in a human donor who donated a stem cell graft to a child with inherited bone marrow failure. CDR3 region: CASSLNAGDEQFF. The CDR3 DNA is TGTGCCAGCAGCTTAAACGCGGGGGATGAGCAGTTCTTC.